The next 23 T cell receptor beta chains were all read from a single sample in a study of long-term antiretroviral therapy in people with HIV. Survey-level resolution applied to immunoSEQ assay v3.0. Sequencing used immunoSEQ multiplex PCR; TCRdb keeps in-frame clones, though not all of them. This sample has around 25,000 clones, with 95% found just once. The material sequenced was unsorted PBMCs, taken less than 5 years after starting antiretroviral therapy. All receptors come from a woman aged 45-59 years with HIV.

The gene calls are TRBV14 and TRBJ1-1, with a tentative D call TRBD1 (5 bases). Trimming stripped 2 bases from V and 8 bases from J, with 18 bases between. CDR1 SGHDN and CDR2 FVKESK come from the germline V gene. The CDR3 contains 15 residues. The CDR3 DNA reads TGTGCCAGCAGCCAACTAACCGGGACGGAAAAAGAAGCTTTCTTT. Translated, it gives CASSQLTGTEKEAFF.

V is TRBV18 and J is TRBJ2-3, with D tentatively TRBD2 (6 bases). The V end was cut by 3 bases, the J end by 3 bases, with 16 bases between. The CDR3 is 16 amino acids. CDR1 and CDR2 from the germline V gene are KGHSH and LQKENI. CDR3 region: CASSPGLAEMTDTQYF. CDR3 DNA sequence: TGTGCCAGCTCACCGGGGTTAGCGGAAATGACAGATACGCAGTATTTT.

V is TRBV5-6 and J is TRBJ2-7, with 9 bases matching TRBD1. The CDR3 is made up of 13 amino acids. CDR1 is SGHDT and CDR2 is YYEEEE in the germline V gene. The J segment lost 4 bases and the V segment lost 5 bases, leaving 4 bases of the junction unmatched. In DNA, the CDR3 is TGTGCCAGCAGGCAAGGACAGGGGTACGAGCAGTACTTC. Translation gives CASRQGQGYEQYF.

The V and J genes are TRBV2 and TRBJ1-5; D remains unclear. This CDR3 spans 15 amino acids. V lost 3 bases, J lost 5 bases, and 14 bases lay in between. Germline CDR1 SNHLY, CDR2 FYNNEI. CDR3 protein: CASSDAVIRDQPQHF. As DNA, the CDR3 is TGTGCCAGCAGTGACGCGGTGATTCGGGATCAGCCCCAGCATTTT.

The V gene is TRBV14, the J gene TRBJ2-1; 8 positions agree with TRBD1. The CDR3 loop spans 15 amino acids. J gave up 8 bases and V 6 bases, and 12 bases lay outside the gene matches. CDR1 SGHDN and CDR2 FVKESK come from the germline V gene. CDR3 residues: CASSPGTGVSHEQFF. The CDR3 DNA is TGTGCCAGCAGTCCGGGGACAGGTGTTTCGCATGAGCAGTTCTTC.

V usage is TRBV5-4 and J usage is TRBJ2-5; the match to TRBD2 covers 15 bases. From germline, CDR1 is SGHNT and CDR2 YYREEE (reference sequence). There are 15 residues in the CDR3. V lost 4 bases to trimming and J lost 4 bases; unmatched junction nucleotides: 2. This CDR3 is CASSEGLAGGETQYF. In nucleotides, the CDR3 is TGTGCCAGCAGCGAGGGACTAGCGGGAGGAGAGACCCAGTACTTC.

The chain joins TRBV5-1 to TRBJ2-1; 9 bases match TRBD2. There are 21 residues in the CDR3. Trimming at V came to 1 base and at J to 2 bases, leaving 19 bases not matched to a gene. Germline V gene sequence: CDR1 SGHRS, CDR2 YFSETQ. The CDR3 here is CASSLLDKGGGRALPYNEQFF. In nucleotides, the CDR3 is TGCGCCAGCAGCTTGTTAGATAAAGGCGGCGGGAGGGCCCTTCCCTACAATGAGCAGTTCTTC.

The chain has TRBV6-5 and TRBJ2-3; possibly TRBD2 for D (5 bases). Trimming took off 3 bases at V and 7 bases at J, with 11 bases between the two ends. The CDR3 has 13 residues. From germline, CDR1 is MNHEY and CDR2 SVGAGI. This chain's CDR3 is CASSYTTGNTQYF. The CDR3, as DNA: TGTGCCAGCAGTTATACGACGGGGAATACGCAGTATTTT.

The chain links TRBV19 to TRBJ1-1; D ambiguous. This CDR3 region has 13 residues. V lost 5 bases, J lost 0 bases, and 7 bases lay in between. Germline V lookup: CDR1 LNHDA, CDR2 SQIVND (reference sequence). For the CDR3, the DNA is TGTGCCAGTAGTCCCAGCATGAACACTGAAGCTTTCTTT. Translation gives CASSPSMNTEAFF.

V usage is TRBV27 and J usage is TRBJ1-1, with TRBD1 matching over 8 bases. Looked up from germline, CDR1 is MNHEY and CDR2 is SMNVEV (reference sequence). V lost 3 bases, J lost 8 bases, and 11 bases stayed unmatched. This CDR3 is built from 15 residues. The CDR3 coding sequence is TGTGCCAGCAGTTTTTTACAGGGGGATTACCTCGAAGCTTTCTTT. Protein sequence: CASSFLQGDYLEAFF.

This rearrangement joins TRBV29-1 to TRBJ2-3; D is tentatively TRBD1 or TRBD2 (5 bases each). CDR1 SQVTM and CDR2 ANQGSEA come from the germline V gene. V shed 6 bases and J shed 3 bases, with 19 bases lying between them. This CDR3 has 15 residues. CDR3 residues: CSVAGDPLVTDTQYF. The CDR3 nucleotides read TGCAGCGTCGCCGGGGACCCTCTTGTAACAGATACGCAGTATTTT.

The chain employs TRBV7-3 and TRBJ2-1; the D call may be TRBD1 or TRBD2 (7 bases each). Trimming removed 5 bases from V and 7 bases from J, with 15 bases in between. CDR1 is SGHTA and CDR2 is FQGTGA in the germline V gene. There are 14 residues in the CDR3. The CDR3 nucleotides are TGTGCCAGCAGCCATCCAGGGGGGGAAAATGAGCAGTTCTTC. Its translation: CASSHPGGENEQFF.

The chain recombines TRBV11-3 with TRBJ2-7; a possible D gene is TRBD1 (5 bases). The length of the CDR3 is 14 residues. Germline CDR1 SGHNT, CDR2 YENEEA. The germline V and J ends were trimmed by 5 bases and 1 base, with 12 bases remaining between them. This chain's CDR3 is CASSPYDSSYEQYF. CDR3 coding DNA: TGTGCCAGCAGCCCCTACGACAGTTCCTACGAGCAGTACTTC.

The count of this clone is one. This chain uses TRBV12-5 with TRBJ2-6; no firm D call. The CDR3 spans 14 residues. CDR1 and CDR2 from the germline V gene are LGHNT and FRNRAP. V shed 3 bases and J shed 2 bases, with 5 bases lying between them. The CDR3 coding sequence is TGTGCTAGTGGTTTAGAACCTGGGGCCAACGTCCTGACTTTC. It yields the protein CASGLEPGANVLTF.

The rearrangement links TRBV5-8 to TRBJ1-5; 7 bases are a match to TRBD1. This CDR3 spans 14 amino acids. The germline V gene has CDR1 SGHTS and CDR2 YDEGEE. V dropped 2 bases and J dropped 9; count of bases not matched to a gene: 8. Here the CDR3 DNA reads TGTGCCAGCAGCTTAAACAGGGGACCGTGGCCCCAGCATTTT. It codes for CASSLNRGPWPQHF.

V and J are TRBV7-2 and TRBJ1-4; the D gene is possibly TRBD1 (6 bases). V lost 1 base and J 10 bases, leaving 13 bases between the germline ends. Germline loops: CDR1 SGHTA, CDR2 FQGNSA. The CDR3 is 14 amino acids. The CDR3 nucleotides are TGTGCCAGCAGCTTAGAATACTCCAGGGGAAAACTGTTTTTT. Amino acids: CASSLEYSRGKLFF.

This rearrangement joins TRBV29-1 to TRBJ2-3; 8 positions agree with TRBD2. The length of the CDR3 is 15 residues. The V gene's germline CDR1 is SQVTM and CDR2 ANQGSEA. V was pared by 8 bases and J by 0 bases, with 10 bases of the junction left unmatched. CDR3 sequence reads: CSTSRASGSTDTQYF. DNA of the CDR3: TGCAGCACCTCAAGGGCTAGCGGGAGCACAGATACGCAGTATTTT.

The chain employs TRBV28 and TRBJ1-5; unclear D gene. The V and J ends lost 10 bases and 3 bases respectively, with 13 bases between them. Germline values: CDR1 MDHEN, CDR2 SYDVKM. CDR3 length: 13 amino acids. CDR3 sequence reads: CATILNYNQPQHF. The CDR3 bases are TGTGCCACCATCCTTAATTACAATCAGCCCCAGCATTTT. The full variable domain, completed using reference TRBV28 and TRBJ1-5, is DVKVTQSSRYLVKRTGEKVFLECVQDMDHENMFWYRQDPGLGLRLIYFSYDVKMKEKGDIPEGYSVSREKKERFSLILESASTNQTSMYLCATILNYNQPQHFGDGTRLSIL.

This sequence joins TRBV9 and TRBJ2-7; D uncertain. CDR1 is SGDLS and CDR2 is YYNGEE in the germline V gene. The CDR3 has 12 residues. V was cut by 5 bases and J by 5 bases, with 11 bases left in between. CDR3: CASRGTGDEQYF. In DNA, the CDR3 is TGTGCCAGCAGAGGAACGGGTGACGAGCAGTACTTC.

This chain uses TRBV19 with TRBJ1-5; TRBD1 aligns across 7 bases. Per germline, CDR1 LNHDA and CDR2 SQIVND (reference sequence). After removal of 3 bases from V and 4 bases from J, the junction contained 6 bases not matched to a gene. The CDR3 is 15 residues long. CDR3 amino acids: CASSIIGQANQPQHF. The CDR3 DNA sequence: TGTGCCAGTAGTATCATCGGACAGGCTAATCAGCCCCAGCATTTT.

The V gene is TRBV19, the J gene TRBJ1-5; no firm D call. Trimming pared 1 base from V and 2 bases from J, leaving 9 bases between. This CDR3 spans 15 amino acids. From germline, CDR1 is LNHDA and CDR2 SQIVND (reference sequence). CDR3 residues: CASSIAMPRNQPQHF. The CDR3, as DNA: TGTGCCAGTAGTATAGCCATGCCCCGCAATCAGCCCCAGCATTTT.

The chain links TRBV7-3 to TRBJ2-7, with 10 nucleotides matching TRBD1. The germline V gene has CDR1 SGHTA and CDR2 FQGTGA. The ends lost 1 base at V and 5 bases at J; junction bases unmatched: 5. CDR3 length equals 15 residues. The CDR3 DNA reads TGTGCCAGCAGCTTAAAGGGACAGGGGTATGACGAGCAGTACTTC. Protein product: CASSLKGQGYDEQYF.

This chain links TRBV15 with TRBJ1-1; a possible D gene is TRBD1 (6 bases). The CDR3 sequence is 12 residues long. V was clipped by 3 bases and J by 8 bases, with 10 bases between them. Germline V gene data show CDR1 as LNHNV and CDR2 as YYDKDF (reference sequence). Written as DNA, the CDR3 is TGTGCCACCAGCAGGGTCGACAGGGAAGCTTTCTTT. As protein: CATSRVDREAFF.